This T cell receptor (beta chain) was identified during a study of blood T cell repertoires in COVID-19. Here immunoSEQ multiplex PCR was the method, and the copy in TCRdb shows in-frame clones only, minus some. Of about 75,000 clones listed, 75% to 85% were seen once; the top ten hold approximately 5%. The CDR3 is made up of 18 amino acids. Germline trimming cut 3 bases from V and 4 bases from J; bases unmatched to any gene: 11. CDR1 is MNHEY, CDR2 SMNVEV, per germline (reference sequence). The sample comprised peripheral blood. This chain uses TRBV27 with TRBJ2-6, with TRBD2 identical over 8 bases. This TCR derives from a woman aged 80 or over with active or convalescent COVID-19. CDR3 sequence reads: CASSFDGGASGGANVLTF. The CDR3 DNA is TGTGCCAGCAGTTTTGACGGGGGGGCCTCGGGCGGGGCCAACGTCCTGACTTTC.